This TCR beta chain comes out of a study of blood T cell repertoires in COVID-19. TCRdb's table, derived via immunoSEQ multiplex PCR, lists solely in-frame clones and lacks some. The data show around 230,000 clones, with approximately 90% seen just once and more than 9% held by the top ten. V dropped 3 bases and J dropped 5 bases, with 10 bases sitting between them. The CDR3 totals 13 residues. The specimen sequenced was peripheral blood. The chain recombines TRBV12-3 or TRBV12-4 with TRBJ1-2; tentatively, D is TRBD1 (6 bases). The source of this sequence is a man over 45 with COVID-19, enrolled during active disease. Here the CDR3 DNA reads TGTGCCAGCAGTTTTCCACAGGGTTATGGCTACACCTTC. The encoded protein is CASSFPQGYGYTF.